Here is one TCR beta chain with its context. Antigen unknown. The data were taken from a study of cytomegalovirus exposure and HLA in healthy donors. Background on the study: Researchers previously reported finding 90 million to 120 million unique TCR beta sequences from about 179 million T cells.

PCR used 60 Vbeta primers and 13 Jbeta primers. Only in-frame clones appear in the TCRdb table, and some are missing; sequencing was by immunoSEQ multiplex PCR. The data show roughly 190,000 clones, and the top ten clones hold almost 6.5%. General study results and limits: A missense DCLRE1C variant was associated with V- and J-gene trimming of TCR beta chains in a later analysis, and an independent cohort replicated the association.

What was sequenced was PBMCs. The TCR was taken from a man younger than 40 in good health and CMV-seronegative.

CDR3 loop: CASSFDRGDTEAFF. The CDR3 DNA is TGTGCCAGCAGCTTTGACAGGGGGGACACTGAAGCTTTCTTT. The gene calls are TRBV5-5 and TRBJ1-1, with TRBD1 matching over 9 bases. The CDR3 sequence is 14 residues long. The germline V gene encodes CDR1 SGHKS and CDR2 YYEKEE (reference sequence). J gave up 3 bases and V 2 bases, and 2 bases lay outside the gene matches.